Here is one T cell receptor (beta chain) with its context. Trimming left V 2 bases short and J 0 bases short, with 7 bases between. Germline assignment: CDR1 GTSNPN and CDR2 SVGIG (reference sequence). The CDR3 is made up of 14 amino acids. Only in-frame clones appear in the TCRdb table, and some are missing; sequencing was by immunoSEQ multiplex PCR. The sample comprises 95,000 to 110,000 clones, about 91% of which are singletons, and about 19% rests with the top ten. The data were obtained in a study of T cell responses to AZD1222 COVID-19 vaccine. This specimen was peripheral blood, taken on day 0 of AZD1222 vaccination. The receptor was isolated from an adult in good health. The V gene is TRBV30, the J gene TRBJ1-4; D gene ambiguous. Written as DNA, the CDR3 is TGTGCCTGGAGTTTGGGTACAACTAATGAAAAACTGTTTTTT. It specifies CAWSLGTTNEKLFF.